Below, 24 T cell receptor beta chains from the same sample are listed, as sequenced in a study of blood T cell repertoires in COVID-19. Sequenced by immunoSEQ multiplex PCR; TCRdb stores in-frame clones only, minus some. The sample holds about 140,000 clones, about 83% seen once. Source material: peripheral blood. The origin of the receptors is a man in his fifties or sixties with acute or convalescent COVID-19.

The rearrangement links TRBV5-5 to TRBJ2-1, with 7 bases fitting TRBD2. CDR1 is SGHKS, CDR2 YYEKEE, per germline (reference sequence). V shed 1 base and J 5 bases; nucleotides not matched to a gene: 6. The CDR3 length is 15 residues. DNA of the CDR3: TGTGCCAGCAGCTTGTACCTAGCGGCCAACAATGAGCAGTTCTTC. Translating it yields CASSLYLAANNEQFF.

This clone has more than one count but fewer than ten. This chain uses TRBV3-1 (or the pseudogene TRBV3-2) with TRBJ1-6; TRBD1 is a possible D gene (5 bases). Per the germline V gene, CDR1 is LGHDT and CDR2 is YNNKEL (reference sequence). Trimming stripped 1 base from V and 5 bases from J, with 12 bases between. The length of the CDR3 is 16 residues. CDR3 amino acids: CASSQGAGLNNSPLHF. CDR3 DNA: TGTGCCAGCAGCCAAGGGGCAGGGTTGAATAATTCACCCCTCCACTTT.

The sample holds a few counts of this clone. The chain is built from TRBV15 and TRBJ1-2; tentative D call: TRBD1 (6 bases). Per germline, CDR1 LNHNV and CDR2 YYDKDF (reference sequence). V lost 1 base and J 14 bases, leaving 14 bases between the germline ends. There are 12 residues in the CDR3. The CDR3 spells CATSRGNREGTF. DNA for the CDR3: TGTGCCACCAGCAGAGGAAACAGGGAGGGGACCTTC.

This chain uses TRBV5-1 with TRBJ1-4; no clear D gene. Trimming left V 0 bases short and J 4 bases short, with 10 bases between. CDR3 length: 15 amino acids. The V gene's germline CDR1 is SGHRS and CDR2 YFSETQ. CDR3 nucleotides: TGCGCCAGCAGCTTGGGGAGGGAAGGTAATGAAAAACTGTTTTTT. Its translation is CASSLGREGNEKLFF. Based on the CDR3 plus reference TRBV5-1 and TRBJ1-4, the full variable domain is KAGVTQTPRYLIKTRGQQVTLSCSPISGHRSVSWYQQTPGQGLQFLFEYFSETQRNKGNFPGRFSGRQFSNSRSEMNVSTLELGDSALYLCASSLGREGNEKLFFGSGTQLSVL.

The chain is built from TRBV27 and TRBJ1-6; the match to TRBD1 covers 7 bases. Trimming removed 0 bases from V and 8 bases from J; junction bases left unmatched: 7. CDR1 is MNHEY, CDR2 SMNVEV, per germline (reference sequence). This CDR3 comprises 16 residues. The CDR3 protein is CASSLSGNRGDSPLHF. The CDR3 region has the DNA TGTGCCAGCAGTTTATCGGGGAACAGGGGTGATTCACCCCTCCACTTT.

There are a few counts of this clone. The rearrangement joins TRBV30 to TRBJ2-7, with 7 bases matching TRBD1. V dropped 2 bases and J dropped 2; count of bases not matched to a gene: 9. The CDR3 is 15 residues long. Per the germline V gene, CDR1 is GTSNPN and CDR2 is SVGIG (reference sequence). CDR3 coding DNA: TGTGCCTGGAGTAGCGTGAGAGACAGGGCCTACGAGCAGTACTTC. As protein: CAWSSVRDRAYEQYF. Combining the CDR3 with reference TRBV30 and TRBJ2-7 gives the whole variable domain SQTIHQWPATLVQPVGSPLSLECTVEGTSNPNLYWYRQAAGRGLQLLFYSVGIGQISSEVPQNLSASRPQDRQFILSSKKLLLSDSGFYLCAWSSVRDRAYEQYFGPGTRLTVT.

V and J are TRBV6-4 and TRBJ2-7, with D perhaps TRBD1 (6 bases). Trimming removed 6 bases at V and 0 bases at J, with 15 bases between. The CDR3 loop spans 15 amino acids. The germline V gene has CDR1 MRHNA and CDR2 SNTAGT. CDR3 sequence: CASRNRVESSYEQYV. In nucleotides, the CDR3 is TGTGCCAGCAGGAACAGGGTCGAGAGCTCCTACGAGCAGTACGTC.

This clone was counted a few times. V gene TRBV18 combines with J gene TRBJ1-3; no clear D gene. This CDR3 has 14 residues. Germline CDR1 reads KGHSH; CDR2 reads LQKENI. The V end was cut by 4 bases, the J end by 2 bases, with 9 bases between. This CDR3 reads CASSLIETGNTIYF. CDR3 sequence (DNA): TGTGCCAGCTCACTTATCGAGACTGGAAACACCATATATTTT.

The chain employs TRBV7-2 and TRBJ2-1; 7 bases fit TRBD1. Germline-derived CDR1 and CDR2 are SGHTA and FQGNSA. V shed 5 bases and J 6 bases; nucleotides not matched to a gene: 7. There are 14 residues in the CDR3. The CDR3: CASSRRTGINEQFF. CDR3 bases: TGTGCCAGCAGCCGTAGGACAGGCATCAATGAGCAGTTCTTC.

The chain carries TRBV4-2 and TRBJ2-3, with 13 bases fitting TRBD2. Germline V gives CDR1 LGHNA, CDR2 YNFKEQ. V trimming: 2 bases; J trimming: 9 bases; junction bases outside the gene matches: 11. The CDR3 extends over 17 amino acids. The CDR3 coding sequence is TGTGCCAGCAGCCAAACTAGCGGGGGGGCTTACTCCTTCACGCAGTATTTT. It yields the protein CASSQTSGGAYSFTQYF.

A few counts support this clone. This chain links TRBV5-8 with TRBJ1-2, with TRBD1 matching 7 bases. The CDR3 spans 18 residues. CDR1 and CDR2 (germline): SGHTS, YDEGEE. V lost 0 bases to trimming and J lost 8 bases; unmatched junction nucleotides: 19. The CDR3 spells CASSLVPVKSDRADGYTF. The CDR3 DNA sequence: TGTGCCAGCAGCTTGGTTCCGGTTAAGTCCGACAGGGCGGACGGCTACACCTTC.

The genes are TRBV9 and TRBJ2-2; D is possibly TRBD1 (5 bases). The CDR3 loop spans 13 amino acids. The germline CDR1 and CDR2 sequences are SGDLS and YYNGEE. Trimming left V 7 bases short and J 4 bases short, with 11 bases between. CDR3 nucleotides: TGTGCCAGCCAAGGGGAAGTCACCGGGGAGCTGTTTTTT. Encoded protein: CASQGEVTGELFF.

The rearrangement links TRBV7-2 to TRBJ1-2; D might be TRBD1 (5 bases). Germline assignment: CDR1 SGHTA and CDR2 FQGNSA. CDR3 length equals 14 residues. With 4 bases removed from V and 5 bases from J, the gap between germline ends came to 14 bases. Here the CDR3 reads CASSSTYGGYGYTF. CDR3 in DNA: TGTGCCAGCAGCTCCACCTACGGGGGTTATGGCTACACCTTC.

The rearrangement uses TRBV5-1 and TRBJ1-1; a possible D gene is TRBD1 (5 bases). CDR1 and CDR2 from the germline V gene are SGHRS and YFSETQ. V was cut by 4 bases and J by 7 bases, with 17 bases left in between. The CDR3 is 14 residues long. CDR3 DNA sequence: TGCGCCAGCAGCACGGGCGGGGCCCCTTTTGAAGCTTTCTTT. Residues: CASSTGGAPFEAFF. The full variable domain, completed using reference TRBV5-1 and TRBJ1-1, is KAGVTQTPRYLIKTRGQQVTLSCSPISGHRSVSWYQQTPGQGLQFLFEYFSETQRNKGNFPGRFSGRQFSNSRSEMNVSTLELGDSALYLCASSTGGAPFEAFFGQGTRLTVV.

This CDR3 is CASSSGLAVYQETQYF. The CDR3 DNA follows: TGTGCCAGTAGCTCCGGACTAGCGGTTTACCAAGAGACCCAGTACTTC. This chain connects TRBV19 to TRBJ2-5; 10 bases are a match to TRBD2. Germline CDR1 LNHDA, CDR2 SQIVND (reference sequence). J was trimmed by 0 bases and V by 6 bases; bases with no gene match: 7. CDR3 length equals 16 residues.

V and J are TRBV5-8 and TRBJ1-1; 7 bases align to TRBD1. This CDR3 has 14 residues. J was trimmed by 1 base and V by 4 bases; bases with no gene match: 4. Germline V lookup: CDR1 SGHTS, CDR2 YDEGEE. The CDR3 region is CASSPRDRNTEAFF. Here the CDR3 DNA reads TGTGCCAGCAGCCCCCGGGACAGGAACACTGAAGCTTTCTTT.

The gene calls are TRBV14 and TRBJ2-7; D is ambiguous. V shed 2 bases and J shed 2 bases, with 7 bases lying between them. This CDR3 has 13 amino acids. Per the germline V gene, CDR1 is SGHDN and CDR2 is FVKESK. CDR3 sequence (DNA): TGTGCCAGCAGCCAATCACAGACCTACGAGCAGTACTTC. Translation: CASSQSQTYEQYF.

The chain links TRBV6-5 to TRBJ2-7; 9 bases are a match to TRBD1. Germline CDR1 and CDR2: MNHEY and SVGAGI. The ends lost 4 bases at V and 12 bases at J; junction bases unmatched: 10. The length of the CDR3 is 13 residues. The CDR3 here is CASSFVSGQGRYF. CDR3 bases: TGTGCCAGCAGTTTCGTTTCGGGACAGGGACGGTACTTC.

For the CDR3, the DNA is TGTGCCAGCAGCTTACTGCCCAGGTGGGCATTACGATCAGCCCAGCATTTT. It translates to CASSLLPRWALRSAQHF. The J gene is TRBJ1-5, the V gene TRBV11-2; D ambiguous. Per germline, CDR1 SGHAT and CDR2 FQNNGV. The V gene lost 2 bases and the J gene lost 11 bases, with 25 bases spanning the gap. This CDR3 has 17 residues.

The rearrangement uses TRBV10-3 and TRBJ2-3, with 8 bases lining up with TRBD1. Germline CDR1 reads ENHRY; CDR2 reads SYGVKD. This CDR3 has 13 amino acids. The junction had 8 bases not matched to a gene; V was cut back by 10 bases and J by 5 bases. The DNA for the CDR3 is TGTGCCACCAGACAGGGGCCTGAAGATACGCAGTATTTT. Translated, it gives CATRQGPEDTQYF.

This chain uses TRBV7-8 with TRBJ1-1, with 9 bases matching TRBD1. Trimming took 4 bases from V and 1 from J; bases not matched to a gene: 10. CDR3 length: 17 residues. Germline values: CDR1 SGHVS, CDR2 FQNEAQ. As DNA, the CDR3 is TGTGCCAGCAGCTCAACCCAGGCGGGACAGGGGAACACTGAAGCTTTCTTT. It is translated as CASSSTQAGQGNTEAFF.

The genes are TRBV3-1 (or the pseudogene TRBV3-2) and TRBJ1-3; possible D gene TRBD1, 6 bases. The V gene's germline CDR1 is LGHDT and CDR2 YNNKEL (reference sequence). The CDR3 extends over 14 amino acids. Trimming pared 1 base from V and 4 bases from J, leaving 8 bases between. CDR3 amino acids: CASSQGQGGNTIYF. In DNA form, the CDR3 reads TGTGCCAGCAGCCAAGGGCAGGGGGGAAACACCATATATTTT.

This chain uses TRBV10-1 with TRBJ2-7; D gene unclear. Germline values: CDR1 WNHNN, CDR2 SYGVQD (reference sequence). The CDR3 is 13 amino acids. Trimming pared 2 bases from V and 4 bases from J, leaving 9 bases between. Here the CDR3 DNA reads TGCGCCAGCAGTGAGGGTAGCCATTACGAGCAGTACGTC. The encoded protein is CASSEGSHYEQYV.

About this clone itself: Other DNA sequences in the sample encode the same CDR3. The chain uses TRBV2 and TRBJ2-7; a weak D match, TRBD2 (5 bases). This CDR3 region has 14 residues. Germline CDR1 and CDR2: SNHLY and FYNNEI. Trimming shortened V by 5 bases and J by 0 bases, and 11 bases separated the two germline ends. Written as DNA, the CDR3 is TGTGCCAGCAGTTGGACGGGGAGCTCCTACGAGCAGTACTTC. Its translation is CASSWTGSSYEQYF. The full variable domain, with the rest looked up from reference TRBV2 and TRBJ2-7, is EPEVTQTPSHQVTQMGQEVILRCVPISNHLYFYWYRQILGQKVEFLVSFYNNEISEKSEIFDDQFSVERPDGSNFTLKIRSTKLEDSAMYFCASSWTGSSYEQYFGPGTRLTVT.